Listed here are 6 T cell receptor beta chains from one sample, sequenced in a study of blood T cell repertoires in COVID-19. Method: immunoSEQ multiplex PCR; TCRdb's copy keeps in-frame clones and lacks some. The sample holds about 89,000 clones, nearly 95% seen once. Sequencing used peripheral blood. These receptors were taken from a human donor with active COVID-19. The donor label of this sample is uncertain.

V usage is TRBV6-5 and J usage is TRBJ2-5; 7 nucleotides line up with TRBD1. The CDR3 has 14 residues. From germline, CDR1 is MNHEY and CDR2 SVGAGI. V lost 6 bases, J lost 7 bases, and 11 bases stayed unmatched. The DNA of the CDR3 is TGTGCCAGCAGGCTCGACAGGGCGGGTGGGACCCAGTACTTC. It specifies CASRLDRAGGTQYF.

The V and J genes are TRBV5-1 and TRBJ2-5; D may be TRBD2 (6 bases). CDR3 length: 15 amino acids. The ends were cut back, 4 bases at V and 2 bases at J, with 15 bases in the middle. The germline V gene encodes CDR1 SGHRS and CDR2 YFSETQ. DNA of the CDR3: TGCGCCAGCAGCGGAGGGACTGCGGGGCAAGAGACCCAGTACTTC. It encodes CASSGGTAGQETQYF. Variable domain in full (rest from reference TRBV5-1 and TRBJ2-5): KAGVTQTPRYLIKTRGQQVTLSCSPISGHRSVSWYQQTPGQGLQFLFEYFSETQRNKGNFPGRFSGRQFSNSRSEMNVSTLELGDSALYLCASSGGTAGQETQYFGPGTRLLVL.

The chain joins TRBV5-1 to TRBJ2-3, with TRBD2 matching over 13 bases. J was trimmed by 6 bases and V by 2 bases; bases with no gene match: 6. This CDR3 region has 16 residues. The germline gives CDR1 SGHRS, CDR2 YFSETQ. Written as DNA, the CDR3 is TGCGCCAGCAGCTTAACTAGCGGGGGGGGCCCCGATACGCAGTATTTT. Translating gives CASSLTSGGGPDTQYF.

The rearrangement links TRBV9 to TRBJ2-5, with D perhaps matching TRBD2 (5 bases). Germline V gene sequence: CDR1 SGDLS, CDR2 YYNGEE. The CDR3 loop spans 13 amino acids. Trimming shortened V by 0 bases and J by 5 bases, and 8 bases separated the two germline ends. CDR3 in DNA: TGTGCCAGCAGCGTAGTACTAGGGGAGACCCAGTACTTC. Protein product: CASSVVLGETQYF.

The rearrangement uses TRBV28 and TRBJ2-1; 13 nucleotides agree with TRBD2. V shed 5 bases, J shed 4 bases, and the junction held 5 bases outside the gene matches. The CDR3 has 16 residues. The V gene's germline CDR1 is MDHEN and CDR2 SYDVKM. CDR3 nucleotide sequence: TGTGCCAGCAGTATCTCGACTAGCGGGAGGTACAATGAGCAGTTCTTC. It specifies CASSISTSGRYNEQFF.

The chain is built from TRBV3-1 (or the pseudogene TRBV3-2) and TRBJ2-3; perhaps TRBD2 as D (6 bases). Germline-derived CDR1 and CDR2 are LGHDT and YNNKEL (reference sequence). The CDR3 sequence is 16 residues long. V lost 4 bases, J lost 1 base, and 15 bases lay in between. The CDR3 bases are TGTGCCAGCAGCCCGACGGGCGGGGCCCGCACAGATACGCAGTATTTT. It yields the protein CASSPTGGARTDTQYF.